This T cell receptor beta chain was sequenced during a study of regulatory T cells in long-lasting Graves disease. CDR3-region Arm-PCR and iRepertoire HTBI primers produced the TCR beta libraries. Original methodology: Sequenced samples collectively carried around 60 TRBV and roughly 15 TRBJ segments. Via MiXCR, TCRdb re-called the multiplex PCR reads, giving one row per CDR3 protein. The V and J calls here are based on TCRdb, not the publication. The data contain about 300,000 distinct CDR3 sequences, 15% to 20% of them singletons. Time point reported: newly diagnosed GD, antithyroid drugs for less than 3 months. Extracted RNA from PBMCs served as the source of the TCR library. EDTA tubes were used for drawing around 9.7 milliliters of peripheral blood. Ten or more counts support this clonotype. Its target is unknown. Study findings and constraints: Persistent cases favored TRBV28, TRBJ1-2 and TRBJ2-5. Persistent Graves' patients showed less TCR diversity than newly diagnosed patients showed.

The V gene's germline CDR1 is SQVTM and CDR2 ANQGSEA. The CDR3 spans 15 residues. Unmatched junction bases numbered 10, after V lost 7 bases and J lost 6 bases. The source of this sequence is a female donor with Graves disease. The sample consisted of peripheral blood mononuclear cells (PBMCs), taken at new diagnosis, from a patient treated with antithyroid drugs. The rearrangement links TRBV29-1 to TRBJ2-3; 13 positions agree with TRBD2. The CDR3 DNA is TGCAGCGCCATAGGACTAGCGGGAGACTTCGATACGCAGTATTTT. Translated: CSAIGLAGDFDTQYF.